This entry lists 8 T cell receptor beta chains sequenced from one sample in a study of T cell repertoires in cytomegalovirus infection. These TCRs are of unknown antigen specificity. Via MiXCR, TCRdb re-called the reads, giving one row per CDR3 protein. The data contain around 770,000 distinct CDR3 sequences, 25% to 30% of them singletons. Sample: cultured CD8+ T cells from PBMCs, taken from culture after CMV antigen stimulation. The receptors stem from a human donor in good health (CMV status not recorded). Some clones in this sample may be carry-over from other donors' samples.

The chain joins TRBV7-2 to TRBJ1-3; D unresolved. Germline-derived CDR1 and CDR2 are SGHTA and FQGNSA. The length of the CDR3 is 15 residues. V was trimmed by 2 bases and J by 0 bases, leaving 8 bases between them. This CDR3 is CASSLSVRSGNTIYF. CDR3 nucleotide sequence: TGTGCCAGCAGCTTAAGTGTCCGCTCTGGAAACACCATATATTTT.

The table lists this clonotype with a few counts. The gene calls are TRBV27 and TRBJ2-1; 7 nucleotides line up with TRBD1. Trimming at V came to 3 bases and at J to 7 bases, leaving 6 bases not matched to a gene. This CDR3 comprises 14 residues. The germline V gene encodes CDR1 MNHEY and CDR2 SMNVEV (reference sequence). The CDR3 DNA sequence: TGTGCCAGCAGTTTTGTGCCGGGACAGAATGAGCAGTTCTTC. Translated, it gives CASSFVPGQNEQFF.

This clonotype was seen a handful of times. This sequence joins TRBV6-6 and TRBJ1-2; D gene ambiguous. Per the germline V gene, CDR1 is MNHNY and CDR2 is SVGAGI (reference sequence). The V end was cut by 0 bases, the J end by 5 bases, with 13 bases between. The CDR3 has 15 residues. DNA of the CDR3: TGTGCCAGCAGTTACTCGGCAAAAGCGGAATATGGCTACACCTTC. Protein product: CASSYSAKAEYGYTF.

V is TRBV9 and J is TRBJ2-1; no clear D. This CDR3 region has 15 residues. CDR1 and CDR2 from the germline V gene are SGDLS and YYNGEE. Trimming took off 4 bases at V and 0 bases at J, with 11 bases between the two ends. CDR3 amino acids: CASSSPTSSYNEQFF. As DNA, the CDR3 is TGTGCCAGCAGCTCTCCGACGAGCTCCTACAATGAGCAGTTCTTC. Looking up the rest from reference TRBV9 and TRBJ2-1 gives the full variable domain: DSGVTQTPKHLITATGQRVTLRCSPRSGDLSVYWYQQSLDQGLQFLIQYYNGEERAKGNILERFSAQQFPDLHSELNLSSLELGDSALYFCASSSPTSSYNEQFFGPGTRLTVL.

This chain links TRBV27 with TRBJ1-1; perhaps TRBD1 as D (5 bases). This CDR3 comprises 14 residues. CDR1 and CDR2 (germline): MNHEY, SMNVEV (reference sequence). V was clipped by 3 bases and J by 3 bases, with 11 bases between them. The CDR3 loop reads CASSFGAGYTEAFF. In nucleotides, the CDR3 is TGTGCCAGCAGTTTTGGGGCGGGGTACACTGAAGCTTTCTTT.

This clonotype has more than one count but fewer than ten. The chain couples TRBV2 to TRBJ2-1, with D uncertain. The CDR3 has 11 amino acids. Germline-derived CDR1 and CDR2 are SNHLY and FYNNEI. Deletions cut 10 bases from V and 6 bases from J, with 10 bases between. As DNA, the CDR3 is TGTGCCAACCTCGACACCAATGAGCAGTTCTTC. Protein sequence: CANLDTNEQFF.

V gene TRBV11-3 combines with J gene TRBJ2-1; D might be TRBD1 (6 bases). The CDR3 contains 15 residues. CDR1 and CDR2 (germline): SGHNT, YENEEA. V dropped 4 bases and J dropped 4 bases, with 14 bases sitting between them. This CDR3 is CASSSTGTSYNEQFF. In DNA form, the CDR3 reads TGTGCCAGCAGCTCGACCGGGACATCTTACAATGAGCAGTTCTTC.

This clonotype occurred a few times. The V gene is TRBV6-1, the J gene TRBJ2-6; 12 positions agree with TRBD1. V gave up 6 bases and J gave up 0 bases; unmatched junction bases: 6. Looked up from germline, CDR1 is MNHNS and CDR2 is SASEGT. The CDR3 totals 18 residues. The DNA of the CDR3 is TGTGCCAGCAGGCCGGGACAGGGGGCCTTCTCTGGGGCCAACGTCCTGACTTTC. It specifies CASRPGQGAFSGANVLTF.